A selection of T cell receptor beta chains follows, all from one sample in a study of blood T cell repertoires in COVID-19. Data came from immunoSEQ multiplex PCR; TCRdb stores just in-frame clones and leaves some out. The sample contains under 90,000 clones, roughly 80% of which appear only once. Sequenced sample: peripheral blood. Receptors were obtained from a woman of 80 years or more with active or convalescent COVID-19. Both conserved end residues are part of each CDR3. The order of the fields is D gene, J gene, clone size, V gene, CDR3 protein, CDR3 DNA. The D gene is left open where the match is weak. Clone size is stated in some rows and not others, as once, few, many or a class when expanded.

D gene: TRBD1
J gene: TRBJ1-2
clone size: NA
V gene: TRBV28
CDR3 protein: CASSQTGGDYGYTF
CDR3 DNA: TGTGCCAGCAGTCAGACAGGGGGCGACTATGGCTACACCTTC

D gene: NA
J gene: TRBJ2-6
clone size: few
V gene: TRBV4-3
CDR3 protein: CASSQDRGSGANVLTF
CDR3 DNA: TGCGCCAGCAGCCAAGATCGGGGATCTGGGGCCAACGTCCTGACTTTC

D gene: NA
J gene: TRBJ2-1
clone size: NA
V gene: TRBV6-2/TRBV6-3
CDR3 protein: CASSWDLQGPYNEQFF
CDR3 DNA: TGTGCCAGCAGTTGGGACTTACAGGGGCCCTACAATGAGCAGTTCTTC

D gene: NA
J gene: TRBJ1-1
clone size: NA
V gene: TRBV11-3
CDR3 protein: CASSLDRHTEAFF
CDR3 DNA: TGTGCCAGCAGCTTAGATCGTCACACTGAAGCTTTCTTT

D gene: TRBD1
J gene: TRBJ1-4
clone size: NA
V gene: TRBV10-3
CDR3 protein: CAISEQGSNEKLFF
CDR3 DNA: TGTGCCATCAGTGAACAGGGGTCTAATGAAAAACTGTTTTTT

D gene: TRBD1
J gene: TRBJ1-6
clone size: few
V gene: TRBV2
CDR3 protein: CASSDGQGNSPLHF
CDR3 DNA: TGTGCCAGCAGCGATGGACAGGGGAATTCACCCCTCCACTTT

D gene: NA
J gene: TRBJ1-1
clone size: NA
V gene: TRBV19
CDR3 protein: CASSFQGGTEAFF
CDR3 DNA: TGTGCCAGTAGTTTCCAGGGCGGCACTGAAGCTTTCTTT

D gene: TRBD2
J gene: TRBJ2-7
clone size: few
V gene: TRBV30
CDR3 protein: CAWSRASGSYEQYF
CDR3 DNA: TGTGCCTGGAGTAGGGCTAGCGGTTCCTACGAGCAGTACTTC

D gene: NA
J gene: TRBJ2-1
clone size: once
V gene: TRBV19
CDR3 protein: CASSTSDRDSNFF
CDR3 DNA: TGTGCCAGTAGTACCTCGGATAGGGACTCCAACTTCTTC

D gene: NA
J gene: TRBJ2-7
clone size: NA
V gene: TRBV6-2/TRBV6-3
CDR3 protein: CASSWPGRHEQYF
CDR3 DNA: TGTGCCAGCAGTTGGCCAGGGAGGCACGAGCAGTACTTC

D gene: NA
J gene: TRBJ2-2
clone size: NA
V gene: TRBV3-1/TRBV3-2
CDR3 protein: CASSQEGGNTGELFF
CDR3 DNA: TGTGCCAGCAGCCAAGAGGGAGGGAACACCGGGGAGCTGTTTTTT

D gene: NA
J gene: TRBJ1-5
clone size: NA
V gene: TRBV6-2/TRBV6-3
CDR3 protein: CASSYGRVGNQPQHF
CDR3 DNA: TGTGCCAGCAGTTATGGGAGGGTAGGCAATCAGCCCCAGCATTTT

D gene: TRBD2
J gene: TRBJ2-1
clone size: once
V gene: TRBV19
CDR3 protein: CASMVVGGLAGKDEQFF
CDR3 DNA: TGTGCCAGTATGGTGGTAGGAGGACTAGCGGGAAAGGATGAGCAGTTCTTC

D gene: TRBD2
J gene: TRBJ2-3
clone size: NA
V gene: TRBV19
CDR3 protein: CASSDGGSVNTQYF
CDR3 DNA: TGTGCCAGTAGCGACGGGGGGTCGGTGAATACGCAGTATTTT

D gene: NA
J gene: TRBJ1-1
clone size: NA
V gene: TRBV4-2
CDR3 protein: CASSQAVMRVVEAFF
CDR3 DNA: TGTGCCAGCAGCCAAGCGGTTATGAGGGTGGTGGAAGCTTTCTTT

D gene: TRBD1
J gene: TRBJ1-2
clone size: NA
V gene: TRBV5-1
CDR3 protein: CASRQGQGARYGYTF
CDR3 DNA: TGCGCCAGCAGACAGGGACAGGGGGCTCGCTATGGCTACACCTTC

D gene: TRBD2
J gene: TRBJ2-7
clone size: NA
V gene: TRBV19
CDR3 protein: CASSRGRDGDSYEQYF
CDR3 DNA: TGTGCCAGTAGTAGGGGGAGGGACGGCGACTCCTACGAGCAGTACTTC

D gene: NA
J gene: TRBJ2-7
clone size: NA
V gene: TRBV21-1
CDR3 protein: CASSGPSYEQYF
CDR3 DNA: TGTGCCAGCAGCGGCCCCTCCTACGAGCAGTACTTC

D gene: TRBD1
J gene: TRBJ2-5
clone size: NA
V gene: TRBV4-2
CDR3 protein: CASSQTGGQETQYF
CDR3 DNA: TGTGCCAGCAGCCAAACAGGGGGGCAAGAGACCCAGTACTTC

D gene: TRBD1
J gene: TRBJ2-7
clone size: NA
V gene: TRBV2
CDR3 protein: CASRGTGATYEQYF
CDR3 DNA: TGTGCCAGCAGGGGGACAGGGGCCACCTACGAGCAGTACTTC

D gene: NA
J gene: TRBJ1-2
clone size: NA
V gene: TRBV6-1
CDR3 protein: CASSELLRGFTYGYTF
CDR3 DNA: TGTGCCAGCAGTGAACTATTAAGAGGGTTTACCTATGGCTACACCTTC

D gene: TRBD2
J gene: TRBJ2-5
clone size: NA
V gene: TRBV27
CDR3 protein: CASSRAGVGETQYF
CDR3 DNA: TGTGCCAGCAGTCGAGCGGGGGTCGGGGAGACCCAGTACTTC

D gene: TRBD1
J gene: TRBJ1-1
clone size: NA
V gene: TRBV19
CDR3 protein: CASRTRQGTNTEAFF
CDR3 DNA: TGTGCCAGTAGGACCCGACAGGGAACGAACACTGAAGCTTTCTTT

D gene: NA
J gene: TRBJ1-1
clone size: NA
V gene: TRBV12-3/TRBV12-4
CDR3 protein: CASGIRGFENSFF
CDR3 DNA: TGTGCCAGCGGAATACGGGGTTTCGAAAATTCTTTCTTT

D gene: NA
J gene: TRBJ2-1
clone size: NA
V gene: TRBV5-1
CDR3 protein: CASSSQQGNEQFF
CDR3 DNA: TGCGCCAGCAGCTCCCAACAGGGAAATGAGCAGTTCTTC

D gene: TRBD2
J gene: TRBJ2-7
clone size: NA
V gene: TRBV30
CDR3 protein: CAWSGGRGADEQYF
CDR3 DNA: TGTGCCTGGAGTGGGGGGCGGGGGGCCGACGAGCAGTACTTC

D gene: TRBD2
J gene: TRBJ2-1
clone size: NA
V gene: TRBV18
CDR3 protein: CASSRPERREGNNEQFF
CDR3 DNA: TGTGCCAGCTCACGGCCGGAAAGGCGGGAGGGGAACAATGAGCAGTTCTTC

D gene: TRBD1
J gene: TRBJ1-1
clone size: NA
V gene: TRBV5-8
CDR3 protein: CASSIPGGRLYLNTEAFF
CDR3 DNA: TGTGCCAGCAGCATCCCAGGGGGTCGGCTTTACCTGAACACTGAAGCTTTCTTT

D gene: TRBD1
J gene: TRBJ2-7
clone size: once
V gene: TRBV5-1
CDR3 protein: CASKTGTGNIYEQYF
CDR3 DNA: TGCGCCAGCAAAACCGGGACAGGGAACATCTACGAGCAGTACTTC

D gene: NA
J gene: TRBJ2-5
clone size: NA
V gene: TRBV19
CDR3 protein: CASSTGQSETQYF
CDR3 DNA: TGTGCCAGTAGTACTGGACAGTCTGAGACCCAGTACTTC

D gene: TRBD1
J gene: TRBJ2-1
clone size: NA
V gene: TRBV24-1
CDR3 protein: CATSDSLSGTEDNEQFF
CDR3 DNA: TGTGCCACCAGTGATTCGCTGTCCGGGACAGAGGACAATGAGCAGTTCTTC

D gene: TRBD1
J gene: TRBJ1-2
clone size: NA
V gene: TRBV7-9
CDR3 protein: CASSLEGAGGRNTF
CDR3 DNA: TGTGCCAGCAGCTTAGAAGGGGCAGGGGGAAGGAACACCTTC

D gene: NA
J gene: TRBJ1-6
clone size: NA
V gene: TRBV27
CDR3 protein: CASSLGRGGSPLHF
CDR3 DNA: TGTGCCAGCAGTTTGGGCAGGGGCGGGTCACCCCTCCACTTT

D gene: TRBD2
J gene: TRBJ2-7
clone size: NA
V gene: TRBV5-6
CDR3 protein: CASSLNLAGGGSEQYF
CDR3 DNA: TGTGCCAGCAGCTTAAACTTAGCGGGAGGGGGGAGCGAGCAGTACTTC

D gene: NA
J gene: TRBJ1-1
clone size: once
V gene: TRBV9
CDR3 protein: CASSVEGVTEAFF
CDR3 DNA: TGTGCCAGCAGCGTAGAAGGGGTTACTGAAGCTTTCTTT

D gene: NA
J gene: TRBJ1-5
clone size: NA
V gene: TRBV6-4
CDR3 protein: CASWARKDVSNQPQHF
CDR3 DNA: TGTGCCAGCTGGGCCCGAAAAGATGTTAGCAATCAGCCCCAGCATTTT

D gene: NA
J gene: TRBJ2-3
clone size: NA
V gene: TRBV7-9
CDR3 protein: CASSGLGGRAADTQYF
CDR3 DNA: TGTGCCAGCAGCGGACTAGGGGGGAGGGCCGCAGATACGCAGTATTTT

D gene: NA
J gene: TRBJ2-5
clone size: NA
V gene: TRBV12-3/TRBV12-4
CDR3 protein: CASSGLSQETQYF
CDR3 DNA: TGTGCCAGCAGTGGACTATCCCAAGAGACCCAGTACTTC

D gene: TRBD1
J gene: TRBJ2-3
clone size: NA
V gene: TRBV2
CDR3 protein: CASNGQGVTDTQYF
CDR3 DNA: TGTGCCAGCAATGGACAGGGAGTTACAGATACGCAGTATTTT

D gene: NA
J gene: TRBJ2-2
clone size: NA
V gene: TRBV7-3
CDR3 protein: CASSLRAQYTGELFF
CDR3 DNA: TGTGCCAGCAGCTTAAGAGCACAGTACACCGGGGAGCTGTTTTTT

D gene: NA
J gene: TRBJ2-7
clone size: NA
V gene: TRBV4-3
CDR3 protein: CASSQEPTRRGAYEQYF
CDR3 DNA: TGCGCCAGCAGCCAAGAACCAACTCGCAGGGGGGCCTACGAGCAGTACTTC

D gene: NA
J gene: TRBJ2-7
clone size: NA
V gene: TRBV5-8
CDR3 protein: CASSLWGGSSSYEQYF
CDR3 DNA: TGTGCCAGCAGCTTGTGGGGCGGATCAAGCTCCTACGAGCAGTACTTC

D gene: NA
J gene: TRBJ2-7
clone size: NA
V gene: TRBV3-1/TRBV3-2
CDR3 protein: CASSQEWRGTDDEQYF
CDR3 DNA: TGTGCCAGCAGCCAAGAGTGGCGGGGAACTGACGACGAGCAGTACTTC

D gene: NA
J gene: TRBJ1-1
clone size: few
V gene: TRBV11-2
CDR3 protein: CASSLDRNTEAFF
CDR3 DNA: TGTGCCAGCAGCTTAGACCGGAACACTGAAGCTTTCTTT

D gene: NA
J gene: TRBJ1-2
clone size: NA
V gene: TRBV28
CDR3 protein: CASSAPGTIYGYTF
CDR3 DNA: TGTGCCAGCAGTGCTCCCGGGACAATCTATGGCTACACCTTC

D gene: NA
J gene: TRBJ2-3
clone size: NA
V gene: TRBV2
CDR3 protein: CASSEAGRQDTQYF
CDR3 DNA: TGTGCCAGCAGTGAAGCGGGGAGACAAGATACGCAGTATTTT

D gene: NA
J gene: TRBJ1-3
clone size: once
V gene: TRBV13
CDR3 protein: CASSLALGSGNTIYF
CDR3 DNA: TGTGCCAGCAGCTTAGCCCTCGGGTCTGGAAACACCATATATTTT

D gene: NA
J gene: TRBJ2-1
clone size: NA
V gene: TRBV7-3
CDR3 protein: CASSLSSVAYNEQFF
CDR3 DNA: TGTGCCAGCAGCCTATCTAGTGTTGCCTACAATGAGCAGTTCTTC

D gene: NA
J gene: TRBJ2-5
clone size: NA
V gene: TRBV5-1
CDR3 protein: CASSFSPGGGETQYF
CDR3 DNA: TGCGCCAGCAGCTTCTCACCCGGGGGAGGAGAGACCCAGTACTTC